This paragraph covers one TCR beta chain sequence. No antigen is known for it. One end of the junction is discordant with germline, which a read error may explain. This CDR3 spans 14 amino acids. Germline CDR1 is SQVTM and CDR2 is ANQGSEA. The authors ran a second PCR of about 6 to 11 cycles using a sample-barcoded 5' primer and a J-beta primer mix. Each cDNA was tagged by a template-switch adaptor containing 12 random nucleotides. TCRdb re-called the 5' RACE reads through MiXCR, storing one row per CDR3 protein. This table has just over 1 million distinct CDR3 sequences, under 55% appearing once. These data belong to a study of blood T cells in healthy people across ages. Overall study: Researchers report that template switching captured about one barcoded beta molecule per two T cells. Study-wide findings and caveats: Strongly correlated with naive T cell percentage was TCR beta diversity.

The TCR originated in a woman aged 60-75 years in good health. Sequenced input: blood. The chain has TRBV29-1 and TRBJ2-5; D gene uncertain. DNA for the CDR3: TGCAGCGTTGCTAGGGTCAGATACCAAGAGACCCCGTACTTC. Protein product: CSVARVRYQETPYF.